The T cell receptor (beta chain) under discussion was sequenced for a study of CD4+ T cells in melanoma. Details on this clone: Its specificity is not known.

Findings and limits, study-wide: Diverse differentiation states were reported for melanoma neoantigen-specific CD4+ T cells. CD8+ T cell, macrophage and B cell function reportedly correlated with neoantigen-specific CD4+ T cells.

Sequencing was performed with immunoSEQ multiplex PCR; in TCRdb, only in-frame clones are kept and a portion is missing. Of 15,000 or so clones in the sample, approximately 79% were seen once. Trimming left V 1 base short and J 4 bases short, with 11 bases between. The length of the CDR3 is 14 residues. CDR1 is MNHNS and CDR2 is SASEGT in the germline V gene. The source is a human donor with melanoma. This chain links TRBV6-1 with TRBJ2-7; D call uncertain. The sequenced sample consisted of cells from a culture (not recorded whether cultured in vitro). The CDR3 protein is CASSEDLVGYEQYF. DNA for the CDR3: TGTGCCAGCAGTGAAGATCTAGTAGGTTACGAGCAGTACTTC.